Listed below are T cell receptor beta chains from one sample, sequenced in a study of blood T cells in healthy people across ages. TCRdb independently ran MiXCR on the 5' RACE reads; one entry per CDR3 protein. Here the sample spans nearly 1 million distinct CDR3 sequences, roughly 51% being singletons. The specimen sequenced was blood. These receptors were obtained from a woman aged 60-75 years in good health. Both conserved end residues are part of each CDR3. The order of the fields is J gene, V gene, D gene, clone size, CDR3 protein, CDR3 DNA. D genes are given only for firm matches. Clone size, where shown, is once, few, many, or a class for clones that have expanded.

>TRBJ2-3|TRBV19|.|once
CASSNRGHSTDTQYF
TGTGCCAGTAGTAATAGGGGACATAGCACAGATACGCAGTATTTT
>TRBJ2-7|TRBV7-2|TRBD2|.
CASSSARGRLHYEQYF
TGTGCCAGCAGCTCAGCCCGCGGGAGGTTACACTACGAGCAGTACTTC
>TRBJ2-3|TRBV2|.|.
CASNSLGGPVDTQYF
TGTGCCAGCAATTCTCTAGGAGGGCCCGTAGATACGCAGTATTTT
>TRBJ2-5|TRBV3-1|.|few
CASSRETEQYF
TGTGCCAGCAGCCGCGAAACTGAGCAGTACTTC
>TRBJ2-7|TRBV19|.|.
CASSITGTSRRYEQYF
TGTGCCAGTAGTATCACCGGGACCTCCCGACGGTACGAGCAGTACTTC
>TRBJ1-5|TRBV12-3/TRBV12-4|.|once
CASSLHYRDQPQHF
TGTGCCAGCAGTTTGCATTACAGGGATCAGCCCCAGCATTTT
>TRBJ2-5|TRBV20-1|TRBD2|.
CSAPLAGVKGTQYF
TGCAGTGCTCCACTAGCGGGAGTAAAAGGGACCCAGTACTTC
>TRBJ2-6|TRBV10-3|.|.
CAISPGHGTGANVLTF
TGTGCCATCAGTCCGGGACATGGGACTGGGGCCAACGTCCTGACTTTC
>TRBJ1-2|TRBV3-1|.|.
CASSQDVGGFIYGYTF
TGTGCCAGCAGCCAAGATGTAGGAGGGTTTATCTATGGCTACACCTTC
>TRBJ2-1|TRBV20-1|TRBD2|once
CSATRASGGVEFF
TGCAGTGCCACAAGGGCTAGCGGGGGTGTTGAGTTCTTC
>TRBJ2-7|TRBV4-1|.|.
CASSQVFGTNSYEQYF
TGCGCCAGCAGCCAAGTGTTCGGGACCAACTCCTACGAGCAGTACTTC
>TRBJ2-3|TRBV7-6|.|.
CASSLRTRDKNTQYF
TGTGCCAGCAGCTTAAGGACAAGGGATAAGAATACGCAGTATTTT
>TRBJ2-7|TRBV6-2/TRBV6-3|TRBD2|.
CASSYSIVAGEYEQYF
TGTGCCAGCAGTTACTCGATCGTAGCGGGGGAATACGAGCAGTACTTC
>TRBJ2-7|TRBV28|TRBD1|.
CASRIGDRDPPREQYF
TGTGCCAGCAGGATAGGGGACAGGGATCCGCCGCGCGAGCAGTACTTC
>TRBJ1-1|TRBV24-1|.|few
CATSDSDLNTEAFF
TGTGCCACCAGTGATTCTGACTTGAACACTGAAGCTTTCTTT
>TRBJ2-7|TRBV6-1|.|.
CASSEYVGITEQYF
TGTGCCAGCAGTGAATATGTGGGGATTACCGAGCAGTACTTC
>TRBJ2-1|TRBV6-5|TRBD2|.
CASSYKPLAGYKEQFF
TGTGCCAGCAGTTACAAACCGCTAGCGGGGTACAAGGAGCAGTTCTTC
>TRBJ2-3|TRBV3-1|.|.
CASSQVVLKADTQYF
TGTGCCAGCAGCCAAGTTGTTCTGAAGGCGGATACGCAGTATTTT
>TRBJ2-4|TRBV27|.|.
CASSPTIIAKNIQYF
TGTGCCAGCAGTCCCACAATTATAGCCAAAAACATTCAGTACTTC
>TRBJ1-1|TRBV18|.|.
CASSPGGGDTEAFF
TGTGCCAGCTCACCAGGGGGCGGCGACACTGAAGCTTTCTTT
>TRBJ2-4|TRBV5-1|TRBD1|few
CASSSGLSRDRRQNIQYF
TGCGCCAGCAGCTCTGGACTTAGCCGGGACAGGAGACAAAACATTCAGTACTTC
>TRBJ2-2|TRBV6-2/TRBV6-3|.|.
CASSYHWRELFF
TGTGCCAGCAGTTACCACTGGCGGGAGCTGTTTTTT
>TRBJ2-2|TRBV7-3|.|once
CASSVIQNTGELFF
TGTGCCAGCAGCGTAATACAGAACACCGGGGAGCTGTTTTTT
>TRBJ2-7|TRBV4-2|.|.
CASSQESGMGWGGEQYF
TGTGCCAGCAGCCAAGAATCCGGGATGGGGTGGGGAGGTGAGCAGTACTTC
>TRBJ1-5|TRBV20-1|.|.
CSASLGSGQPQHF
TGCAGTGCTAGCCTCGGGTCGGGTCAGCCCCAGCATTTT
>TRBJ1-2|TRBV20-1|.|.
CSAAPAGKNYGYTF
TGCAGTGCCGCCCCAGCAGGGAAAAACTATGGCTACACCTTC
>TRBJ2-5|TRBV20-1|TRBD2|.
CSAIPTSGSAVEEQYF
TGCAGTGCCATCCCGACTAGCGGGAGTGCAGTGGAAGAGCAGTACTTC
>TRBJ2-4|TRBV18|TRBD1|.
CASSPDRGTKNIQYF
TGTGCCAGCTCACCGGACAGGGGAACCAAAAACATTCAGTACTTC
>TRBJ2-2|TRBV6-2/TRBV6-3|TRBD2|.
CASSRTSGNTGELFF
TGTGCCAGCAGTCGGACTAGCGGAAACACCGGGGAGCTGTTTTTT
>TRBJ2-3|TRBV3-1|.|.
CASSQTVTDTQYF
TGTGCCAGCAGCCAAACCGTCACAGATACGCAGTATTTT
>TRBJ2-1|TRBV12-3/TRBV12-4|.|.
CASSPYGEQFF
TGTGCCAGCAGCCCCTACGGGGAGCAGTTCTTC
>TRBJ2-7|TRBV5-1|.|.
CASSSDLPDTSYEQYF
TGCGCCAGCAGCTCGGACCTACCGGACACCTCCTACGAGCAGTACTTC
>TRBJ2-3|TRBV20-1|.|few
CSTISGVGADTQYF
TGCAGTACTATATCGGGGGTAGGGGCAGATACGCAGTATTTT
>TRBJ2-3|TRBV20-1|.|few
CSARKAQRADTQYF
TGCAGTGCTAGAAAGGCCCAAAGGGCAGATACGCAGTATTTT
>TRBJ1-2|TRBV25-1|.|.
CASREFERGYGYTF
TGTGCCAGCAGGGAATTTGAGAGAGGCTATGGCTACACCTTC
>TRBJ2-7|TRBV28|TRBD2|.
CASSSDGGVVSYEQYF
TGTGCCAGCAGCTCTGACGGGGGGGTTGTGTCCTACGAGCAGTACTTC
>TRBJ1-2|TRBV29-1|.|.
CSVEGGTSLGYTF
TGCAGCGTTGAAGGAGGGACAAGCCTAGGCTACACCTTC
>TRBJ2-7|TRBV6-6|.|.
CASSSPGTGGVTYEQYF
TGTGCCAGCAGTTCTCCCGGGACCGGCGGAGTAACCTACGAGCAGTACTTC
>TRBJ2-7|TRBV20-1|.|.
CSAVREPRVEQYF
TGCAGTGCTGTCCGGGAGCCAAGGGTCGAGCAGTACTTC
>TRBJ2-7|TRBV20-1|TRBD1|.
CSATNRGKVDYEQYF
TGCAGTGCGACTAACAGGGGGAAAGTTGACTACGAGCAGTACTTC
>TRBJ2-7|TRBV27|TRBD2|.
CATHPGGAGASYEQYF
TGTGCCACCCACCCCGGGGGGGCGGGAGCTAGCTACGAGCAGTACTTC